This T cell receptor beta chain emerged from a study of T cells expressing NK-cell markers. As for the study in general: It was sorted CD3+CD56-NKG2C+, CD3+CD56+NKG2C- and CD3+CD56+NKG2C+ T cells that provided the TCR beta repertoires.

This CDR3 is 14 amino acids long. Germline V gives CDR1 KGHSH, CDR2 LQKENI. No DNA is given; TCRdb re-called the 5' RACE reads and lists each CDR3 protein once. This repertoire includes about 430,000 distinct CDR3 sequences. The chain recombines TRBV18 with TRBJ2-3; TCRdb proposes TRBD2, but this gene call is untestable without DNA. This clonotype originated in a woman aged 45-65 years in good health. Sample: blood T cells: a sorted CD56 or NKG2C T cell subset, CD4+ or CD8+ T cells, or bulk PBMC T cells (not recorded which). Here the CDR3 reads CASSRERGTDTQYF.